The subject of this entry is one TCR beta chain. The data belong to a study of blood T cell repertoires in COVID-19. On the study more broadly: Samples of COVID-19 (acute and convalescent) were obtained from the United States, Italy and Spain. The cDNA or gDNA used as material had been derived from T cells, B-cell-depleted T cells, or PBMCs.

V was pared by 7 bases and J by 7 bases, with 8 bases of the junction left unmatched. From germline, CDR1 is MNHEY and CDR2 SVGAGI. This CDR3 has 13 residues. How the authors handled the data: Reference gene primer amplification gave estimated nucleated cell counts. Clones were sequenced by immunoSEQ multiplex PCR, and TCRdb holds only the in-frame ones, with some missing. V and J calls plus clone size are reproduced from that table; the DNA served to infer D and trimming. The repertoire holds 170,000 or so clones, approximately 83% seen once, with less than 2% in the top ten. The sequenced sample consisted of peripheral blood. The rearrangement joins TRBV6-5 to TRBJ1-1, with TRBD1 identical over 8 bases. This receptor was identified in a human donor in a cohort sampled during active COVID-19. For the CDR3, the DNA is TGTGCCAGCAATACCGGACAGGGAGGTGAAGCTTTCTTT. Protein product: CASNTGQGGEAFF.